The source of this T cell receptor beta chain is a study of Graves' ophthalmopathy and Graves' hyperthyroidism. Study conclusions and caveats: In separating ophthalmopathy from stable hyperthyroidism, a 13-signature model achieved 85% to 90% sensitivity and approximately 80% specificity. Most expanded clonotypes in thyroid above 0.001 frequency also showed up in blood.

This clonotype was observed at least ten times. Its matching antigen is unknown. One base away lies a much larger clone, so this may be a sequencing read error. Amplification from RNA transcripts yielded the TCR beta CDR3 regions. An initial RT-PCR round employing HTBI primers preceded a second-round multiplex PCR. TCRdb reanalysed the multiplex PCR reads using MiXCR and keeps one entry per CDR3 protein. Found here are approximately 380,000 distinct CDR3 sequences, around a fifth of them singletons; the top ten hold around 3.1%. Germline V gene data show CDR1 as LNHNV and CDR2 as YYDKDF (reference sequence). Trimming took off 7 bases at V and 7 bases at J, with 19 bases between the two ends. The CDR3 loop spans 14 amino acids. Physicians reached a diagnosis by relying on clinical symptoms, serum thyroxine, TRAb, thyroid ultrasound and orbital computed tomography. PBMCs stemmed from under 11 ml of fresh peripheral blood.

The chain uses TRBV15 and TRBJ2-5; tentatively, D is TRBD2 (5 bases). The sample comprised peripheral blood. The receptor was derived from a woman between 18 and 29 years old with stable Graves' hyperthyroidism. CDR3 nucleotides: TGTGCCACCAACCCTAAACTAACGGGATCGACCCAGTACTTC. Translated, it gives CATNPKLTGSTQYF.